This TCR beta chain was observed in a study of blood T cell repertoires in COVID-19. This CDR3 has 14 residues. The J segment lost 1 base and the V segment lost 5 bases, leaving 6 bases of the junction unmatched. Looked up from germline, CDR1 is SGHNT and CDR2 is YYREEE (reference sequence). Sequenced by immunoSEQ multiplex PCR; TCRdb stores in-frame clones only, minus some. The sample holds 65,000 to 70,000 clones, 87% seen once. V gene TRBV5-4 combines with J gene TRBJ2-7; TRBD2 agrees at 7 bases. The source material was peripheral blood. The TCR originated in a man over 45 with active COVID-19. CDR3 in amino acids: CASRRDYQSYEQYF. The CDR3 DNA reads TGTGCCAGCAGGCGGGACTACCAATCCTACGAGCAGTACTTC.